Below are 32 T cell receptor beta chains sequenced from a single sample in a study of shared clonotypes between healthy human individuals. Repertoires were generated with immunoSEQ multiplex PCR, while TCRdb's copy carries only in-frame clones and drops some. The table records approximately 810,000 clones, over 90% of them present only once. CD45RO-negative cells were positively selected for CCR7, leaving out terminally differentiated effector memory CD45RA+ cells. The sample comprised naive CD8+ T cells sorted from blood. The receptors stem from a man younger than 40 in good health.

This chain links TRBV27 with TRBJ2-7; the D is unclear. Deletions cut 3 bases from V and 7 bases from J, with 16 bases between. Looked up from germline, CDR1 is MNHEY and CDR2 is SMNVEV (reference sequence). The CDR3 is 14 amino acids. CDR3 in DNA: TGTGCCAGCAGTTTCTCGACCAGTACGAGGGAGCAGTACTTC. Amino acids: CASSFSTSTREQYF.

The chain couples TRBV19 to TRBJ2-1, with D unclear. This CDR3 comprises 15 residues. Looked up from germline, CDR1 is LNHDA and CDR2 is SQIVND (reference sequence). V dropped 3 bases and J dropped 1 base, with 10 bases sitting between them. The CDR3 is CASSMYGGSYNEQFF. For the CDR3, the DNA is TGTGCCAGTAGTATGTATGGCGGTTCCTACAATGAGCAGTTCTTC.

This clone was seen once. Other DNA sequences within the sample encode an identical CDR3. The V gene is TRBV28, the J gene TRBJ2-7; the D gene is possibly TRBD1 (6 bases). V lost 2 bases, J lost 4 bases, and 6 bases lay in between. CDR1 and CDR2 from the germline V gene are MDHEN and SYDVKM. The CDR3 is 12 amino acids. The DNA for the CDR3 is TGTGCCAGCAGTTTACAGGGGTACGAGCAGTACTTC. Protein: CASSLQGYEQYF.

The chain combines TRBV5-5 with TRBJ2-1; 9 nucleotides align to TRBD2. V lost 0 bases, J lost 0 bases, and 7 bases stayed unmatched. The germline V gene encodes CDR1 SGHKS and CDR2 YYEKEE (reference sequence). The CDR3 runs 18 residues. CDR3 loop: CASSLALAGPSSYNEQFF. The CDR3, as DNA: TGTGCCAGCAGCTTGGCGCTAGCGGGACCCAGCTCCTACAATGAGCAGTTCTTC.

In the case of this clone: It is likely a read error, because the conserved phenylalanine at the end of the CDR3 is missing. This chain uses TRBV11-2 with TRBJ1-2, with unresolved D. The germline gives CDR1 SGHAT, CDR2 FQNNGV. Deletions cut 0 bases from V and 4 bases from J, with 12 bases between. This CDR3 contains 15 residues. The CDR3 DNA reads TGTGCCAGCAGCTTAGAATCGTCCGGAGTCTATGGCTACACCCTC. This encodes CASSLESSGVYGYTL.

The V call is TRBV7-2, the J call TRBJ2-7; tentative D call: TRBD2 (6 bases). CDR1 SGHTA and CDR2 FQGNSA come from the germline V gene. Deletions cut 5 bases from V and 2 bases from J, with 25 bases between. This CDR3 contains 18 residues. The CDR3 nucleotides are TGTGCCAGCAGCCCCCCCCCAGGTAGCGGTAATCCGACCTACGAGCAGTACTTC. Protein product: CASSPPPGSGNPTYEQYF.

The CDR3 sequence is CSSSGGRGNEQFF. The DNA for the CDR3 is TGCAGCTCCTCTGGAGGGCGGGGTAATGAGCAGTTCTTC. The V call is TRBV29-1, the J call TRBJ2-1; TRBD2 is a possible D gene (6 bases). The CDR3 covers 13 residues. Deletions cut 8 bases from V and 7 bases from J, with 18 bases between. Germline assignment: CDR1 SQVTM and CDR2 ANQGSEA.

The chain joins TRBV28 to TRBJ2-1, with D perhaps matching TRBD2 (5 bases). CDR1 and CDR2 from the germline V gene are MDHEN and SYDVKM. With 6 bases removed from V and 4 bases from J, the gap between germline ends came to 25 bases. The CDR3 length is 18 residues. CDR3 sequence: CASSLTPNRENLYNEQFF. CDR3 bases: TGTGCCAGCAGCCTCACCCCGAACCGGGAAAACCTTTACAATGAGCAGTTCTTC. Full variable domain (outside the CDR3, taken from reference TRBV28 and TRBJ2-1): DVKVTQSSRYLVKRTGEKVFLECVQDMDHENMFWYRQDPGLGLRLIYFSYDVKMKEKGDIPEGYSVSREKKERFSLILESASTNQTSMYLCASSLTPNRENLYNEQFFGPGTRLTVL.

The chain carries TRBV10-3 and TRBJ2-1; 8 bases fit TRBD2. V was clipped by 3 bases and J by 2 bases; unmatched bases: 6. The CDR3 totals 16 residues. Germline V CDR1 and CDR2: ENHRY, SYGVKD. As DNA, the CDR3 is TGTGCCATCAGTGAAGTAGGGACTAGAACCTACAATGAGCAGTTCTTC. This codes for CAISEVGTRTYNEQFF.

The V and J genes are TRBV7-7 and TRBJ2-1, with D perhaps TRBD2 (6 bases). The CDR3 has 17 residues. Germline V CDR1 and CDR2: SSHAT, FNYEAQ (reference sequence). The ends were cut back, 1 base at V and 2 bases at J, with 15 bases in the middle. CDR3 residues: CASSLGHPGSTYNEQFF. CDR3 nucleotide sequence: TGTGCCAGCAGCTTAGGGCATCCCGGGAGTACCTACAATGAGCAGTTCTTC.

The gene calls are TRBV5-4 and TRBJ2-1; 13 bases agree with TRBD2. This CDR3 is built from 16 residues. In germline, CDR1 is SGHNT, CDR2 YYREEE (reference sequence). Losses at the gene ends were 0 bases for V and 8 bases for J; bases not matched to a gene: 5. CDR3 in DNA: TGTGCCAGCAGCTTGGAGGGACTAGCGGGGTTAGATGAGCAGTTCTTC. Translated, it gives CASSLEGLAGLDEQFF.

The gene calls are TRBV5-1 and TRBJ2-2; TRBD2 might be the D (6 bases). Trimming cost V 4 bases and J 0 bases, with 19 bases left between them. In germline, CDR1 is SGHRS, CDR2 YFSETQ. The CDR3 length is 18 residues. The DNA of the CDR3 is TGCGCCAGCAGCCCGCCCCTCTTCGGGAGAGCGAACACCGGGGAGCTGTTTTTT. Residues: CASSPPLFGRANTGELFF.

V and J are TRBV28 and TRBJ2-7; 12 nucleotides match TRBD2. With V trimmed by 4 bases and J by 6 bases, 16 bases remained unmatched. CDR3 length equals 18 residues. CDR1 MDHEN and CDR2 SYDVKM come from the germline V gene. The CDR3 region is CASSSAGTSGPGLSEQYF. The DNA for the CDR3 is TGTGCCAGCAGTTCCGCCGGGACTAGCGGGCCTGGGCTCTCCGAGCAGTACTTC.

The rearrangement uses TRBV23-1 and TRBJ2-3, with 8 bases that match TRBD1. TRBV23-1 is marked as an open reading frame, function uncertain. The trim removed 8 bases at V and 4 bases at J, leaving 11 bases unmatched. The CDR3 extends over 15 amino acids. The CDR3 DNA sequence: TGCGCCAGCGGGCCTGCAGGGGGCCTAGCAGATACGCAGTATTTT. It codes for CASGPAGGLADTQYF.

Note on this clone: Other nucleotide sequences from this sample produce the same CDR3. The chain is built from TRBV11-2 and TRBJ2-7; 8 positions agree with TRBD2. V lost 3 bases and J lost 1; bases outside the gene matches: 2. The CDR3 has 14 amino acids. Germline loops: CDR1 SGHAT, CDR2 FQNNGV. The CDR3 DNA sequence: TGTGCCAGCAGCTTTGGGACTAGTTCCTACGAGCAGTACTTC. It encodes CASSFGTSSYEQYF.

The genes are TRBV2 and TRBJ2-3; D is ambiguous. Trimming took 4 bases from V and 2 from J, leaving 13 bases between them. Per germline, CDR1 SNHLY and CDR2 FYNNEI. CDR3 length: 15 amino acids. The CDR3 region is CASSGTFLPTDTQYF. The CDR3 DNA reads TGTGCCAGCAGTGGAACGTTCTTACCCACAGATACGCAGTATTTT. The full variable domain, completed using reference TRBV2 and TRBJ2-3, is EPEVTQTPSHQVTQMGQEVILRCVPISNHLYFYWYRQILGQKVEFLVSFYNNEISEKSEIFDDQFSVERPDGSNFTLKIRSTKLEDSAMYFCASSGTFLPTDTQYFGPGTRLTVL.

This clone was seen a single time. J is TRBJ2-7 and V is TRBV2; D is unresolved. The germline V and J ends were trimmed by 2 bases and 0 bases, with 14 bases remaining between them. This CDR3 is built from 16 residues. Germline CDR1 and CDR2: SNHLY and FYNNEI. As DNA, the CDR3 is TGTGCCAGCAGTGAATTTCTGGATTCGAGCTCCTACGAGCAGTACTTC. It codes for CASSEFLDSSSYEQYF.

The chain carries TRBV15 and TRBJ1-3; possible D gene TRBD1, 6 bases. In germline, CDR1 is LNHNV, CDR2 YYDKDF (reference sequence). This CDR3 spans 18 amino acids. Trimming pared 1 base from V and 4 bases from J, leaving 20 bases between. The CDR3 sequence is CATSRGFSGAGSGNTIYF. In DNA, the CDR3 is TGTGCCACCAGCAGAGGGTTCTCGGGGGCGGGCAGCGGAAACACCATATATTTT.

This clone has only one observation. The chain carries TRBV9 and TRBJ2-3; D not certain. V lost 4 bases and J lost 2, with 14 bases in between. This CDR3 is 15 amino acids long. Germline CDR1 reads SGDLS; CDR2 reads YYNGEE. The CDR3 sequence: CASSPRLSSTDTQYF. In DNA, the CDR3 is TGTGCCAGCAGCCCCCGATTGAGCTCCACAGATACGCAGTATTTT.

This chain connects TRBV5-6 to TRBJ2-7; D unclear. CDR1 is SGHDT, CDR2 YYEEEE, per germline. The V gene lost 1 base and the J gene lost 3 bases, with 8 bases spanning the gap. This CDR3 has 13 residues. The CDR3 sequence: CASSLSQLYEQYF. The CDR3 DNA sequence: TGTGCCAGCAGCTTGAGCCAGCTCTACGAGCAGTACTTC.

With respect to this clone: The junction does not match germline at one end; this may be a read error. The rearrangement links TRBV6-5 to TRBJ2-5, with TRBD2 as a possible D gene (6 bases). This CDR3 is 13 amino acids long. Germline V CDR1 and CDR2: MNHEY, SVGAGI. Here the CDR3 reads CASSYSVAETRYF. The CDR3 region has the DNA TGTGCCAGCAGTTACTCGGTAGCGGAGACCCGGTACTTC.

J is TRBJ2-7 and V is TRBV7-9; D is uncertain. V was cut by 1 base and J by 2 bases, with 12 bases left in between. The CDR3 is 15 residues long. Germline V gene data show CDR1 as SEHNR and CDR2 as FQNEAQ (reference sequence). This chain's CDR3 is CASSLGPGLAYEQYF. CDR3 sequence (DNA): TGTGCCAGCAGCTTAGGCCCCGGTTTAGCCTACGAGCAGTACTTC.

The chain has TRBV5-4 and TRBJ2-7, with 10 bases lining up with TRBD2. Germline-derived CDR1 and CDR2 are SGHNT and YYREEE (reference sequence). The CDR3 has 17 residues. V shed 3 bases and J 7 bases; nucleotides not matched to a gene: 16. CDR3 region: CASSSLSGRAAREEQYF. The CDR3 nucleotides read TGTGCCAGCAGCTCGCTAAGCGGGAGGGCCGCACGTGAGGAGCAGTACTTC.

The V call is TRBV29-1, the J call TRBJ2-7, with 8 bases fitting TRBD2. Losses at the gene ends were 7 bases for V and 7 bases for J; bases not matched to a gene: 18. Germline V gene lookup returns CDR1 SQVTM and CDR2 ANQGSEA. CDR3 length: 15 residues. The CDR3 loop reads CSAQNRPGGPGEQYF. The CDR3 nucleotides are TGCAGCGCCCAAAACCGCCCGGGAGGGCCGGGGGAGCAGTACTTC.

The chain uses TRBV29-1 and TRBJ1-6, with D unclear. CDR1 and CDR2 (germline): SQVTM, ANQGSEA. The CDR3 contains 14 residues. V gave up 7 bases and J gave up 0 bases, with 10 bases separating them. The CDR3 DNA reads as TGCAGCGCTATGACCTTCTCCTATAATTCACCCCTCCACTTT. It translates to CSAMTFSYNSPLHF.

The chain combines TRBV11-2 with TRBJ2-5; 9 bases are a match to TRBD2. The CDR3 has 15 amino acids. Germline values: CDR1 SGHAT, CDR2 FQNNGV. Unmatched junction bases numbered 8, after V lost 4 bases and J lost 5 bases. CDR3 residues: CASSYVGLAMETQYF. For the CDR3, the DNA is TGTGCCAGCAGCTATGTGGGACTAGCTATGGAGACCCAGTACTTC.

This clone is a singleton in its sample. This chain uses TRBV4-1 with TRBJ2-5, with D maybe TRBD2 (6 bases). The germline V and J ends were trimmed by 1 base and 4 bases, with 10 bases remaining between them. Germline assignment: CDR1 MGHRA and CDR2 YSYEKL. This CDR3 comprises 14 residues. This CDR3 reads CASSQVSGGETQYF. CDR3 bases: TGCGCCAGCAGCCAAGTCTCCGGGGGAGAGACCCAGTACTTC.

The genes are TRBV7-9 and TRBJ1-4; D uncertain. The CDR3 runs 15 residues. From germline, CDR1 is SEHNR and CDR2 FQNEAQ (reference sequence). V was clipped by 6 bases and J by 3 bases, with 14 bases between them. The CDR3 DNA sequence: TGTGCCAGCAGGTCTATGATGGGTTCTAATGAAAAACTGTTTTTT. Translation gives CASRSMMGSNEKLFF. The variable domain in full, completed from reference TRBV7-9 and TRBJ1-4, reads DTGVSQNPRHKITKRGQNVTFRCDPISEHNRLYWYRQTLGQGPEFLTYFQNEAQLEKSRLLSDRFSAERPKGSFSTLEIQRTEQGDSAMYLCASRSMMGSNEKLFFGSGTQLSVL.

This clone has a single count. The same CDR3 also results from other DNA sequences found in this sample. This chain links TRBV27 with TRBJ2-1, with D unresolved. This CDR3 spans 11 amino acids. The V end was cut by 2 bases, the J end by 5 bases, with 1 base between. Germline values: CDR1 MNHEY, CDR2 SMNVEV (reference sequence). The CDR3 bases are TGTGCCAGCAGTTTAAACAATGAGCAGTTCTTC. This translates into CASSLNNEQFF.

The V call is TRBV27, the J call TRBJ2-1; no definite D call. Germline CDR1 and CDR2: MNHEY and SMNVEV (reference sequence). This CDR3 region has 13 residues. V shed 2 bases and J shed 3 bases, with 5 bases lying between them. The CDR3 reads CASSLDRYNEQFF. Written as DNA, the CDR3 is TGTGCCAGCAGTTTAGACCGCTACAATGAGCAGTTCTTC.

The chain joins TRBV27 to TRBJ2-7; TRBD1 agrees at 10 bases. V lost 8 bases to trimming and J lost 7 bases; unmatched junction nucleotides: 11. Germline CDR1 reads MNHEY; CDR2 reads SMNVEV (reference sequence). The CDR3 length is 14 residues. CDR3 region: CASRQLGTGEEQYF. CDR3 bases: TGTGCCAGCCGGCAACTCGGGACAGGGGAAGAGCAGTACTTC.

The chain links TRBV9 to TRBJ2-2; D gene uncertain. The CDR3 length is 12 residues. The V end lost 4 bases, the J end lost 4 bases, and 5 bases lay between the germline ends. Germline V gives CDR1 SGDLS, CDR2 YYNGEE. Written as DNA, the CDR3 is TGTGCCAGCAGCCAGATCACCGGGGAGCTGTTTTTT. Its translation: CASSQITGELFF.